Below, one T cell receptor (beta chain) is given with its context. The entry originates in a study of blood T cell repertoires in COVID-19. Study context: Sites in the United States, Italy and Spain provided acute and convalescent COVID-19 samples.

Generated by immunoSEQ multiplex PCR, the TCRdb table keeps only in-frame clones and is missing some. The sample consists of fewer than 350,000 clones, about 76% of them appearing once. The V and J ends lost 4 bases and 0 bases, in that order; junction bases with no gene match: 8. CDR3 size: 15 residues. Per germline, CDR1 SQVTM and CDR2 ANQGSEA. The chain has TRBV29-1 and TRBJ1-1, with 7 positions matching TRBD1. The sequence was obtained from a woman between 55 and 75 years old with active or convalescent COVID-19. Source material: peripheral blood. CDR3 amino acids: CSVVAGGRMNTEAFF. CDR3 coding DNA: TGCAGCGTTGTGGCAGGGGGTAGGATGAACACTGAAGCTTTCTTT. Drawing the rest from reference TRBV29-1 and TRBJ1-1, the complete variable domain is SAVISQKPSRDICQRGTSLTIQCQVDSQVTMMFWYRQQPGQSLTLIATANQGSEATYESGFVIDKFPISRPNLTFSTLTVSNMSPEDSSIYLCSVVAGGRMNTEAFFGQGTRLTVV.